The following is a T cell receptor beta chain sequence with its context. This likely traces to a read error, being one base from a far larger clone. Genomic DNA of each subset was evenly split across several immunoSEQ plates. TCRdb's copy holds only in-frame clones and misses some; the assay was immunoSEQ multiplex PCR. Of about 87,000 clones listed, less than 60% are singletons. CDR3 size: 10 residues. The V and J ends lost 5 bases and 13 bases respectively, with 9 bases between them. In germline, CDR1 is SGHTA, CDR2 FQGNSA. The data are from a study of shared clonotypes between healthy human individuals. Study summary: Ranging from 18 to 49 in age, donors were a couple of women and a few men.

HIV-negative, healthy adults without recent acute infections or vaccinations were the donors. The specimen sequenced was PBMCs. This clonotype originated in a middle-aged woman in good health. Some clones in this sample may be carry-over from other donors' samples. The V call is TRBV7-2, the J call TRBJ2-1; D gene uncertain. The CDR3 nucleotides read TGTGCCAGCAGCCAAGAGACCCAGTTCTTC. Residues: CASSQETQFF.